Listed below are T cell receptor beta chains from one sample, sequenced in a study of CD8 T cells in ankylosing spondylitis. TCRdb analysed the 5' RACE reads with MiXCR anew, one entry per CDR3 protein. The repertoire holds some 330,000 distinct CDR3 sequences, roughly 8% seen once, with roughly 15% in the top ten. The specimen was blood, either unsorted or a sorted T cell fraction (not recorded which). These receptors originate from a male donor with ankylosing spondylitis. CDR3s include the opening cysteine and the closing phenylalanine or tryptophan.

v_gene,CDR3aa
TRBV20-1,CSATGSDTQYF
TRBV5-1,CASSQDPNSYEQYF
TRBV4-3,CASSQDGTEAYEQYF
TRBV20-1,CSARDSRVGSYNEQFF
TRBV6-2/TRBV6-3,CASSYLTGTGGNTEAFF
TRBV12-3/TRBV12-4,CASSLSGTANYGYTF
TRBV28,CASSRPSGLAKDTQYF
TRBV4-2,CASSPHAPSGTTTPYEQYF
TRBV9,CASSVGGITGYTF
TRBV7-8,CASSYGNTGELFF
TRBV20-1,CSASSTSGSRKTQYF
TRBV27,CASSFPGGTGELFF
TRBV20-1,CSARPPRQGATNEKLFF
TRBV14,CASSQAGVETEAFF
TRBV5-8,CASSRLNNYGYTF
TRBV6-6,CASSGLQAQPQHF
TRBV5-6,CASSPQGGSTDTQYF
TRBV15,CATSRDKARSDAGELFF
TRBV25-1,CASSDQRTSGSHEQFF
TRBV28,CASSSVHEQYF
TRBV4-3,CASSQDARDPQMNTEAFF
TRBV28,CASSLSALMVQFF
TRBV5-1,CASSYFLKASGSMMSYNEQFF
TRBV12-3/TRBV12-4,CASSQGLPANYGYTF
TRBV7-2,CASSPGGGQGASPLHF
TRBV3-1,CASSRNSGSYEQYF
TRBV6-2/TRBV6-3,CASSLQDRAYNEQFF
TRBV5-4,CASTMDRSYNEQFF
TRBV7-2,CASSDRQGTEQFF
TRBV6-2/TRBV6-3,CASSYSKLAGDTQYF
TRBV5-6,CASSLVAEQFF
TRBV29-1,CSVEIFAVSGRGTEQFF
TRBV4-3,CASSQDSGQGAYEQYF
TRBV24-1,CATSDFGVYTGELFF
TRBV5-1,CASSLSPNAGRKTGELFF
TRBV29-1,CGTYRVGETQYF
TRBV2,CASSSLGNSGNTIYF
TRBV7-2,CASSANTRLRFF
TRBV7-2,CASSGDRGSYEQYF